The clone carrying this TCR beta chain has only one observation. The sample comes from a study of Ad26.COV2.S vaccination and SARS-CoV-2 variants. The repertoire was sequenced with immunoSEQ multiplex PCR; TCRdb's copy has only in-frame clones and lacks some. The sample consists of about 680,000 clones, about 90% of them appearing once. V shed 5 bases and J shed 8 bases, with 13 bases lying between them. The CDR3 length is 13 residues. CDR1 is MNHEY and CDR2 is SVGEGT in the germline V gene. Treatment given: about 20 received Ad26.COV2.S at low or high dose, single or two shots; about 5 received placebo; per-sample allocation not given. Day 63 following the first vaccine or placebo injection was when the samples were taken. A Boston adult aged 18-55 years was the donor.

The input for sequencing was peripheral blood, taken in a trial of Ad26.COV2.S vaccine versus placebo. The chain joins TRBV6-2 or TRBV6-3 to TRBJ1-5, with D uncertain. This TCR was recovered from a person between 18 and 60 years old who received the Ad26.COV2.S COVID-19 vaccine or a placebo. CDR3 DNA: TGTGCCAGCAGTCCCATTACCGTTGAGCCCCAGCATTTT. It specifies CASSPITVEPQHF.